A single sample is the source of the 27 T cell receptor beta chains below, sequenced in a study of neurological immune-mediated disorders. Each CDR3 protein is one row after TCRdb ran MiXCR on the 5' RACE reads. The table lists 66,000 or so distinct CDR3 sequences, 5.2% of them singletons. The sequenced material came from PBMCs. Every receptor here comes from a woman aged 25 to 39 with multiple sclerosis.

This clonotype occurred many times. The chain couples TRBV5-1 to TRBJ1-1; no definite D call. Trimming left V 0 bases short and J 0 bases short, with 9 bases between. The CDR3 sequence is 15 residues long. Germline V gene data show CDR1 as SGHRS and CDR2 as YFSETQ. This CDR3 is CASSLALFLNTEAFF. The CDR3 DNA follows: TGCGCCAGCAGCTTGGCCCTATTTTTGAACACTGAAGCTTTCTTT. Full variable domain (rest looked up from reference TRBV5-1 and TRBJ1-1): KAGVTQTPRYLIKTRGQQVTLSCSPISGHRSVSWYQQTPGQGLQFLFEYFSETQRNKGNFPGRFSGRQFSNSRSEMNVSTLELGDSALYLCASSLALFLNTEAFFGQGTRLTVV.

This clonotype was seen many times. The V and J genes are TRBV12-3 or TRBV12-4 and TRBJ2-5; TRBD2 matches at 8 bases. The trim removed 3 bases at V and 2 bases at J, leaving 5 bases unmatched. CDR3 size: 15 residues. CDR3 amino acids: CASSFQRGKQETQYF. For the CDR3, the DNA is TGTGCCAGCAGTTTCCAGCGGGGGAAGCAAGAGACCCAGTACTTC.

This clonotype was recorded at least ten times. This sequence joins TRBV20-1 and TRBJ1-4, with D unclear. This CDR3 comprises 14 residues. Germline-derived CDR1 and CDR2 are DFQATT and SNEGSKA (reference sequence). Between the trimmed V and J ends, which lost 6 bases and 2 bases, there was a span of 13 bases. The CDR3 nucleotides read TGCAGTGCCGTACTACGCCAGACTAATGAAAAACTGTTTTTT. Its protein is CSAVLRQTNEKLFF.

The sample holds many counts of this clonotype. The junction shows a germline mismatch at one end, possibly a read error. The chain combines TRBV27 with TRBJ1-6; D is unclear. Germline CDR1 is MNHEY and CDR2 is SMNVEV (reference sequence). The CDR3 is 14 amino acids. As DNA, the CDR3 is TGTGCCAGCAGTATATCACGGAGGAATTCACCCCTCCACTTT. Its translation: CASSISRRNSPLHF.

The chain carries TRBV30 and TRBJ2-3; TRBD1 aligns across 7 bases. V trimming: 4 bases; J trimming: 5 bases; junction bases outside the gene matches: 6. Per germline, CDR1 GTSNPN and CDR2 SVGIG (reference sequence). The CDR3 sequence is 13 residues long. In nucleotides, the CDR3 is TGTGCCTGGAACTTAGGGGGCGGAGATACGCAGTATTTT. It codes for CAWNLGGGDTQYF.

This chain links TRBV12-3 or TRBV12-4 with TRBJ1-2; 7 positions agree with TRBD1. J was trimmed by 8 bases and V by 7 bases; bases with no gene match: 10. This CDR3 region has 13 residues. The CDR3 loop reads CASNRQGSGGYTF. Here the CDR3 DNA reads TGTGCCAGCAATCGACAGGGATCAGGAGGCTACACCTTC.

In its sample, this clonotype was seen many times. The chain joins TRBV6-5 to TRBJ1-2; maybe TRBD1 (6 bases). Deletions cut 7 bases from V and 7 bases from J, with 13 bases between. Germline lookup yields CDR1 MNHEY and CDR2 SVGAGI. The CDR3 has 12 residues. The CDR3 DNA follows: TGTGCCAGCACCTTGGACAGACTTGGCTACACCTTC. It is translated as CASTLDRLGYTF.

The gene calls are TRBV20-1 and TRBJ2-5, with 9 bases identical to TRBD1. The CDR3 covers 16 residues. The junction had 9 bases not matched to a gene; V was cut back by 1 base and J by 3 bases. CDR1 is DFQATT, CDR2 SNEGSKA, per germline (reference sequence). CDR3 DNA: TGCAGTGCTAGAGGACATACAGGGGGCGTAGAAGAGACCCAGTACTTC. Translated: CSARGHTGGVEETQYF.

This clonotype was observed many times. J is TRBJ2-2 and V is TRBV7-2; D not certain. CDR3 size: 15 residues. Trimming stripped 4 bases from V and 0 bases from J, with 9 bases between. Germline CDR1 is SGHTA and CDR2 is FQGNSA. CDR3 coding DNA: TGTGCCAGCAGCTCCGGCCCCCCGAACACCGGGGAGCTGTTTTTT. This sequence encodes CASSSGPPNTGELFF.

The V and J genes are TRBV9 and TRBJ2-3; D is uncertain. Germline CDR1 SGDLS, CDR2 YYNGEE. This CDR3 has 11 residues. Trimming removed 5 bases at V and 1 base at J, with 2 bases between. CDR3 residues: CASRGTDTQYF. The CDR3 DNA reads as TGTGCCAGCAGAGGCACAGATACGCAGTATTTT.

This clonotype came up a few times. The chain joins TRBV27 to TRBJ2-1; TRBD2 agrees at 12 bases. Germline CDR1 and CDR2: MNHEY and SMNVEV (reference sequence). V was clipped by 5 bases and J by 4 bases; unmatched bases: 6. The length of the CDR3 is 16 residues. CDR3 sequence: CASSPLTSGGYNEQFF. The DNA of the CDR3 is TGTGCCAGCAGTCCTTTGACTAGCGGGGGTTACAATGAGCAGTTCTTC.

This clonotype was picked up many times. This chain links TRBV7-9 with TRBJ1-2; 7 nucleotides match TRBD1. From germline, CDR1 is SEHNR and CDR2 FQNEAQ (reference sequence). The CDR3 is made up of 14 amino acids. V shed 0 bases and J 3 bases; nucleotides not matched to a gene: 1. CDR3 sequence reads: CASSLAGGYYGYTF. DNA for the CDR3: TGTGCCAGCAGCTTAGCAGGGGGCTACTATGGCTACACCTTC.

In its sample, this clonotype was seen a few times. For the CDR3, the DNA is TGTGCCACCGCCGGGAATTCCTACGAGCAGTACTTC. Translated, it gives CATAGNSYEQYF. V gene TRBV27 combines with J gene TRBJ2-7, with a tentative D call TRBD2 (5 bases). The CDR3 covers 12 residues. V lost 10 bases, J lost 1 base, and 11 bases lay in between. Germline CDR1 MNHEY, CDR2 SMNVEV (reference sequence).

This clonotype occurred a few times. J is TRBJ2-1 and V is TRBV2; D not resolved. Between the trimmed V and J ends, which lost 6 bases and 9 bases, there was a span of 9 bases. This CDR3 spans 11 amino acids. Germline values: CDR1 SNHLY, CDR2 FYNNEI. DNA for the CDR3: TGTGCCAGCAGGCAAGTGGGTGAGCAGTTCTTC. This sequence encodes CASRQVGEQFF. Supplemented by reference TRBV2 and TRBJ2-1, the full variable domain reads EPEVTQTPSHQVTQMGQEVILRCVPISNHLYFYWYRQILGQKVEFLVSFYNNEISEKSEIFDDQFSVERPDGSNFTLKIRSTKLEDSAMYFCASRQVGEQFFGPGTRLTVL.

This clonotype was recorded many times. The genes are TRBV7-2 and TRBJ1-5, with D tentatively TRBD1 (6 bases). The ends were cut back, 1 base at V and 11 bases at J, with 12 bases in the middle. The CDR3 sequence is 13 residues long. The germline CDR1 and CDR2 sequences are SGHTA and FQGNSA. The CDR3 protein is CASSLVLGGAQHF. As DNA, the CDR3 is TGTGCCAGCAGCTTAGTTCTAGGGGGGGCCCAGCATTTT.

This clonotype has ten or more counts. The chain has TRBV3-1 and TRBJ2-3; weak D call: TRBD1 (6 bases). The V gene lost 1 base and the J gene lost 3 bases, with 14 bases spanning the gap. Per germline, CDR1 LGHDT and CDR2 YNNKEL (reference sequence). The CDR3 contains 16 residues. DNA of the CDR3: TGTGCCAGCAGCCAAGGCCAAGGGGGATCAACAGATACGCAGTATTTT. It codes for CASSQGQGGSTDTQYF.

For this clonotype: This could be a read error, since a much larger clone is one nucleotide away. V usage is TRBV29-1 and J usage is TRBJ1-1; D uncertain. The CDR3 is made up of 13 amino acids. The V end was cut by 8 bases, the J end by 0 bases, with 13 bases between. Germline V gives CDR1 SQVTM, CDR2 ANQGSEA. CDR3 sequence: CSYTGKLNTEAFF. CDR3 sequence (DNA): TGCAGCTACACGGGAAAGCTGAACACTGAAGCTTTCTTT.

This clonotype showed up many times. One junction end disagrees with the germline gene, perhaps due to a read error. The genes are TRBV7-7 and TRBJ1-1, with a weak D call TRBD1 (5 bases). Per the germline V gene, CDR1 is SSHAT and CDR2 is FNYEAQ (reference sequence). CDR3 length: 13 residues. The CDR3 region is CASSRDPSTEAFF. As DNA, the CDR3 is TGTGCTAGCAGCCGGGACCCTTCCACTGAAGCTTTCTTT.

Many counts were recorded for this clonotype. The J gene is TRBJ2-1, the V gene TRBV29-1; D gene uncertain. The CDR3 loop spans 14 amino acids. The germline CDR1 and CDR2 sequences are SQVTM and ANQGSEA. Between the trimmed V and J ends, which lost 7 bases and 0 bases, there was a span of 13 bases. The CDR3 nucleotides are TGCAGCGCTTCGACAACCCCCTCCTACAATGAGCAGTTCTTC. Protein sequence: CSASTTPSYNEQFF.

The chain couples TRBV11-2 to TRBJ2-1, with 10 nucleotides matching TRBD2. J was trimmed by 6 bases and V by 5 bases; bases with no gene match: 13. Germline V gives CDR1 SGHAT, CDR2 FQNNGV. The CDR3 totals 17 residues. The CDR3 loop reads CASSRLTAGGTRNEQFF. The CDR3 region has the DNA TGTGCCAGCAGCCGACTGACAGCGGGGGGGACTCGCAATGAGCAGTTCTTC.

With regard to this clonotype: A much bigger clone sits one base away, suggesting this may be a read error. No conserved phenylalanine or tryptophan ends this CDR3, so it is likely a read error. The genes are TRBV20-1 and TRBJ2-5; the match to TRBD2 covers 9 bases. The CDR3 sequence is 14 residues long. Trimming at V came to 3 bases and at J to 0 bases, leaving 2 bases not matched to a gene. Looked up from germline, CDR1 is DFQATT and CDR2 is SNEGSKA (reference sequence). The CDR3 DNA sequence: TGCAGTGCTAGTACTAGCGGGTACCAAGAGACCCAGTACTGC. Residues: CSASTSGYQETQYC.

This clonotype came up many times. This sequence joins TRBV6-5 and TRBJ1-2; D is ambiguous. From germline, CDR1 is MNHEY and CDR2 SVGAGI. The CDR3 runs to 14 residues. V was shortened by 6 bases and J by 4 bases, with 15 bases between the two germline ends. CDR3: CASRGASNAYGYTF. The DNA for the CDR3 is TGTGCCAGCAGGGGAGCCTCCAATGCCTATGGCTACACCTTC.

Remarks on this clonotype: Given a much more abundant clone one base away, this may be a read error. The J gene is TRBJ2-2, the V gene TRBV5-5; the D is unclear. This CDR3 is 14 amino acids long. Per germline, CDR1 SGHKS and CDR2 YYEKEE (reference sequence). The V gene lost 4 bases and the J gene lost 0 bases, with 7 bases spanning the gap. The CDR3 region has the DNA TGTGCCAGCAGCGAGGCTGCGAACACCGGGGAGCTGTTTTTT. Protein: CASSEAANTGELFF.

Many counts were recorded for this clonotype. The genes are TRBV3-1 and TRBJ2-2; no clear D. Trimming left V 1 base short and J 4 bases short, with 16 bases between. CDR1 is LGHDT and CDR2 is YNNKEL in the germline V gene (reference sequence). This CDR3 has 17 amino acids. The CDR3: CASSQATKLVVTGELFF. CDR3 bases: TGTGCCAGCAGCCAAGCTACTAAGCTCGTCGTCACCGGGGAGCTGTTTTTT.

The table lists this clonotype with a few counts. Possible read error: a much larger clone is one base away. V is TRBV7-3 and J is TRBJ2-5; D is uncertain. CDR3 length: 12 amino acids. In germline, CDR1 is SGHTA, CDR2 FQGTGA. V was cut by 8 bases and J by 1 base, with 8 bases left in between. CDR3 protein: CASGRTQETQYF. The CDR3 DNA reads TGTGCCAGCGGGCGGACCCAAGAGACCCAGTACTTC.

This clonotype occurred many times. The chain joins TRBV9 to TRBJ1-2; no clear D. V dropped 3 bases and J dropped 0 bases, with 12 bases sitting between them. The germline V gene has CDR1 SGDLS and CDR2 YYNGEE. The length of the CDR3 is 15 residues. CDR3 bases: TGTGCCAGCAGCGCCCCGGCCGGGACTAACTATGGCTACACCTTC. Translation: CASSAPAGTNYGYTF.

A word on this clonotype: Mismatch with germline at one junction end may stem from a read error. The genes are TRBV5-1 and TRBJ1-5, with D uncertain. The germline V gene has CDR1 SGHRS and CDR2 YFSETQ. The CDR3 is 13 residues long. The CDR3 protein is CASGLRIGQPQNF. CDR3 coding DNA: TGCGCCAGCGGCCTTCGGATCGGTCAGCCCCAGAATTTT. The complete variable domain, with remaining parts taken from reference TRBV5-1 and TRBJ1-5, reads KAGVTQTPRYLIKTRGQQVTLSCSPISGHRSVSWYQQTPGQGLQFLFEYFSETQRNKGNFPGRFSGRQFSNSRSEMNVSTLELGDSALYLCASGLRIGQPQNFGDGTRLSIL.